The 11 T cell receptor beta chains listed next were all sequenced from one sample in a study of T cells after yellow fever vaccination. TCRdb reprocessed the 5' RACE reads via MiXCR and lists one record per CDR3 protein. Seen here are fewer than 85,000 distinct CDR3 sequences, roughly 8% observed once, and the top ten hold about 40%. The sample in question was CD8+ T cells sorted from PBMCs, obtained on the day of the yellow fever booster vaccination. Receptors were obtained from a man aged 30 to 45 who received the YFV17D yellow fever vaccine.

This clonotype was recorded a few times. V usage is TRBV28 and J usage is TRBJ2-7; D remains ambiguous. The germline V and J ends were trimmed by 2 bases and 3 bases, with 11 bases remaining between them. CDR1 is MDHEN and CDR2 is SYDVKM in the germline V gene. This CDR3 spans 14 amino acids. The CDR3 spells CASSLPSSDYEQYF. As DNA, the CDR3 is TGTGCCAGCAGTTTACCGTCGTCGGACTACGAGCAGTACTTC.

This clonotype was recorded a few times. CDR3 in amino acids: CASSQEGLTEAFF. CDR3 nucleotide sequence: TGCGCCAGCAGCCAAGAGGGTCTCACTGAAGCTTTCTTT. The chain uses TRBV4-3 and TRBJ1-1; D is unresolved. Germline assignment: CDR1 LGHNA and CDR2 YSLEER. The CDR3 length is 13 residues. Trimming removed 0 bases from V and 4 bases from J, with 6 bases in between.

This clonotype has ten or more counts. The chain carries TRBV12-3 or TRBV12-4 and TRBJ2-5; D may be TRBD1 (6 bases). Trimming shortened V by 5 bases and J by 0 bases, and 16 bases separated the two germline ends. The CDR3 has 16 residues. The CDR3 nucleotides read TGTGCCAGCAGTCATCGACAGGTTAGATACCAAGAGACCCAGTACTTC. Protein product: CASSHRQVRYQETQYF.

This clonotype was seen more than once but under ten times. At one of its ends the junction is not consistent with the germline gene, which may arise from a read error. The chain carries TRBV14 and TRBJ2-1; the match to TRBD2 covers 11 bases. CDR1 is SGHDN, CDR2 FVKESK, per germline. The CDR3 is 16 residues long. CDR3 protein: CASSFIAGGPYNEQFF. CDR3 nucleotide sequence: TGTGCCAGCAGCTTTATAGCGGGAGGGCCCTATAATGAGCAGTTCTTC.

This clonotype has more than one count but fewer than ten. V gene TRBV29-1 combines with J gene TRBJ2-5; 7 positions match TRBD2. V shed 8 bases and J 0 bases; nucleotides not matched to a gene: 3. CDR3 length equals 12 residues. CDR1 is SQVTM and CDR2 is ANQGSEA in the germline V gene. The CDR3 region has the DNA TGCAGCCTCCTAGCGGACCAAGAGACCCAGTACTTC. Translation: CSLLADQETQYF.

This clonotype appeared a few times. J is TRBJ2-4 and V is TRBV4-1, with D possibly TRBD2 on 6 matching bases. Looked up from germline, CDR1 is MGHRA and CDR2 is YSYEKL. This CDR3 is 16 amino acids long. Trimming stripped 4 bases from V and 6 bases from J, with 19 bases between. CDR3 amino acids: CASSPERGLEGNIQYF. Here the CDR3 DNA reads TGCGCCAGCAGCCCCGAAAGGGGACTTGAGGGAAACATTCAGTACTTC.

This clonotype was recorded at least ten times. V and J are TRBV9 and TRBJ2-7, with D perhaps matching TRBD2 (6 bases). This CDR3 is built from 14 residues. The germline gives CDR1 SGDLS, CDR2 YYNGEE. Trimming cost V 2 bases and J 2 bases, with 11 bases left between them. The CDR3 bases are TGTGCCAGCAGCGTCGCTGGGGGGACCTACGAGCAGTACTTC. It translates to CASSVAGGTYEQYF. Combining the CDR3 with reference TRBV9 and TRBJ2-7 gives the whole variable domain DSGVTQTPKHLITATGQRVTLRCSPRSGDLSVYWYQQSLDQGLQFLIQYYNGEERAKGNILERFSAQQFPDLHSELNLSSLELGDSALYFCASSVAGGTYEQYFGPGTRLTVT.

The J gene is TRBJ2-7, the V gene TRBV7-9, with D uncertain. CDR1 SEHNR and CDR2 FQNEAQ come from the germline V gene (reference sequence). Trimming removed 5 bases at V and 6 bases at J, with 11 bases between. The CDR3 is made up of 12 amino acids. The CDR3 nucleotides read TGTGCCAGCAGCCCCGACGAGTCCGAGCAGTACTTC. It yields the protein CASSPDESEQYF. Based on the CDR3 plus reference TRBV7-9 and TRBJ2-7, the full variable domain is DTGVSQNPRHKITKRGQNVTFRCDPISEHNRLYWYRQTLGQGPEFLTYFQNEAQLEKSRLLSDRFSAERPKGSFSTLEIQRTEQGDSAMYLCASSPDESEQYFGPGTRLTVT.

This clonotype has ten or more counts. The rearrangement joins TRBV6-8 to TRBJ2-1; TRBD2 agrees at 7 bases. Germline V gene lookup returns CDR1 MNHGY and CDR2 SAAAGT. CDR3 size: 16 residues. With V trimmed by 9 bases and J by 4 bases, 15 bases remained unmatched. In DNA, the CDR3 is TGTGCCAGTCCGCACTTATGGACTAGTGCTTACAATGAGCAGTTCTTC. It encodes CASPHLWTSAYNEQFF.

V and J are TRBV19 and TRBJ1-1; TRBD1 agrees at 11 bases. V lost 6 bases to trimming and J lost 3 bases; unmatched junction nucleotides: 9. Per germline, CDR1 LNHDA and CDR2 SQIVND (reference sequence). There are 16 residues in the CDR3. The CDR3 region is CASRSDRGRLDTEAFF. The CDR3 DNA follows: TGTGCCAGTAGGTCGGACAGGGGGCGATTAGACACTGAAGCTTTCTTT.

This clonotype was seen many times. The chain uses TRBV27 and TRBJ2-7; D unresolved. Trimming removed 1 base at V and 4 bases at J, with 14 bases between. Germline-derived CDR1 and CDR2 are MNHEY and SMNVEV (reference sequence). The CDR3 length is 15 residues. The CDR3 reads CASSLYGIVKYEQYF. In nucleotides, the CDR3 is TGTGCCAGCAGTTTATACGGTATCGTGAAGTACGAGCAGTACTTC.